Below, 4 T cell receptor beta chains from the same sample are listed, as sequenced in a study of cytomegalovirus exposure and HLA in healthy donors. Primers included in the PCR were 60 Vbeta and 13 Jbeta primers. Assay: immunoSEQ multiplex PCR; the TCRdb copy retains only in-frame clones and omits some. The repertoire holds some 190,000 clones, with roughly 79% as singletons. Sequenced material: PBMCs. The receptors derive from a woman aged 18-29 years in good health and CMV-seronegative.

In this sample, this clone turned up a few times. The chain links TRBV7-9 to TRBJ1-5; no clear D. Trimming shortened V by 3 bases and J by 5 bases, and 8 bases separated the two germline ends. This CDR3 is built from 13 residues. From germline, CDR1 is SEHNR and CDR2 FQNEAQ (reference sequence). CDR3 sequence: CASSLGTYQPQHF. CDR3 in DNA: TGTGCCAGCAGCTTGGGCACCTATCAGCCCCAGCATTTT.

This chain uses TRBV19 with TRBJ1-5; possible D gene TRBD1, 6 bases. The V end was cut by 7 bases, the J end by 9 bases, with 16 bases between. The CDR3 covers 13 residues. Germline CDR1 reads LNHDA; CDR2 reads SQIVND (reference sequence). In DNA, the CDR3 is TGTGCCAGTAAGGGGGAGGGACTAAGGCCCCAGCATTTT. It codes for CASKGEGLRPQHF. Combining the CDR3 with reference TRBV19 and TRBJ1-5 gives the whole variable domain DGGITQSPKYLFRKEGQNVTLSCEQNLNHDAMYWYRQDPGQGLRLIYYSQIVNDFQKGDIAEGYSVSREKKESFPLTVTSAQKNPTAFYLCASKGEGLRPQHFGDGTRLSIL.

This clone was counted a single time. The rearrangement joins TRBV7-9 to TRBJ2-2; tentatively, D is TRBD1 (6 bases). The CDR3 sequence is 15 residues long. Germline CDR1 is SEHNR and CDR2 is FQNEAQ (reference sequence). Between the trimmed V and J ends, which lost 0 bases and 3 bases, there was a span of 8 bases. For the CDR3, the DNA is TGTGCCAGCAGCTTAGCAACAGGGCACACCGGGGAGCTGTTTTTT. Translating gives CASSLATGHTGELFF.

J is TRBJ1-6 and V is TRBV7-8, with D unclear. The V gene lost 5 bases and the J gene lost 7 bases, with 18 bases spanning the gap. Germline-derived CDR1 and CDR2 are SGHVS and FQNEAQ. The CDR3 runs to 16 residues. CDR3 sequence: CASSPIGGEVNSPLHF. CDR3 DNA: TGTGCCAGCAGCCCCATTGGCGGGGAGGTAAATTCACCCCTCCACTTT.